What follows describes a single TCR beta chain. Its cognate antigen is unknown. The read ends 3 residues before the CDR3 terminus; that terminus is restored from the germline J gene. The data were obtained in a study of T cells in women clearing cervical HPV infection. At the level of the study: Controls were women whose single incident HPV16 infection cleared within 12 months without precancer or cancer. For cases, blood was sampled a median around 140 days after lesion detection, interquartile range roughly 80 to 230 days.

The germline V gene encodes CDR1 GTSNPN and CDR2 SVGIG (reference sequence). Trimming pared 5 bases from V and 5 bases from J, leaving 9 bases between. The CDR3 is made up of 11 amino acids. Study-level results: Controls had more TRBV6-7 (0.16%) than cases (roughly 0.11%).

Average input was approximately 1,200 ng genomic DNA for immunoSEQ TCR beta CDR3 amplification. Sequenced by immunoSEQ multiplex PCR; TCRdb stores in-frame clones only, minus some. The record lists under 40,000 clones, of which the ten most abundant hold 6.4%. Sequencing was carried out using blood buffy coat. This clonotype originated in a woman between 18 and 69 years old with a cervical HPV16 infection that either progressed to CIN3+ or cleared (not recorded which). V is TRBV30 and J is TRBJ2-5; TRBD1 is a possible D gene (6 bases). CDR3 sequence reads: CAWRDMETQYF. The CDR3 bases that were read are TGTGCCTGGCGGGACATGGAGACC.